Listed here are 18 T cell receptor beta chains from one sample, sequenced in a study of Graves' ophthalmopathy and Graves' hyperthyroidism. RNA transcripts were the source from which TCR beta CDR3 regions were amplified. Scientists carried out first-round RT-PCR using HTBI primers and then a second-round multiplex PCR. TCRdb itself ran the multiplex PCR reads through MiXCR, one entry per CDR3 protein. This table has some 250,000 distinct CDR3 sequences, around 50% appearing once. The material sequenced was peripheral blood. All receptors come from an adult man with Graves' ophthalmopathy.

V gene TRBV7-9 combines with J gene TRBJ2-5; 7 nucleotides line up with TRBD1. Trimming at V came to 3 bases and at J to 2 bases, leaving 3 bases not matched to a gene. From germline, CDR1 is SEHNR and CDR2 FQNEAQ (reference sequence). The length of the CDR3 is 14 residues. The DNA of the CDR3 is TGTGCCAGCAGCTTTCCGACAGGGCAAGAGACCCAGTACTTC. This gives the protein CASSFPTGQETQYF.

The chain links TRBV5-1 to TRBJ2-5; TRBD2 matches 13 bases. The germline V gene has CDR1 SGHRS and CDR2 YFSETQ. The CDR3 extends over 16 amino acids. V gave up 3 bases and J gave up 5 bases; unmatched junction bases: 7. CDR3 in amino acids: CASSSTSGRAIETQYF. In DNA, the CDR3 is TGCGCCAGCAGCTCTACTAGCGGGAGGGCCATCGAGACCCAGTACTTC.

This clonotype occurred once. The rearrangement joins TRBV20-1 to TRBJ1-5; D perhaps matches TRBD1 (5 bases). Germline V gene lookup returns CDR1 DFQATT and CDR2 SNEGSKA (reference sequence). The CDR3 length is 15 residues. The V and J ends lost 6 bases and 2 bases respectively, with 17 bases between them. DNA for the CDR3: TGCAGTGCAAGTGGGGGGTCCGAGGGCAATCAGCCCCAGCATTTT. Translated: CSASGGSEGNQPQHF.

CDR3: CSASRDRTNTEAFF. As DNA, the CDR3 is TGCAGTGCTAGTAGGGACAGGACAAACACTGAAGCTTTCTTT. This sequence joins TRBV20-1 and TRBJ1-1, with TRBD1 matching over 8 bases. J lost 2 bases, V lost 3 bases, and 5 bases had no gene match. CDR1 and CDR2 from the germline V gene are DFQATT and SNEGSKA (reference sequence). This CDR3 has 14 residues.

The V and J genes are TRBV9 and TRBJ1-2, with 8 bases matching TRBD1. This CDR3 comprises 16 residues. Germline V gene lookup returns CDR1 SGDLS and CDR2 YYNGEE. V lost 4 bases to trimming and J lost 5 bases; unmatched junction nucleotides: 13. The CDR3 protein is CASSLGSIRQGYGYTF. DNA for the CDR3: TGTGCCAGCAGCTTAGGGTCGATCCGACAGGGGTATGGCTACACCTTC.

The chain recombines TRBV7-2 with TRBJ1-1, with TRBD1 as a possible D gene (5 bases). The CDR3 is 14 residues long. Germline assignment: CDR1 SGHTA and CDR2 FQGNSA. V was trimmed by 5 bases and J by 3 bases, leaving 13 bases between them. The CDR3 loop reads CASSVGLWDTEAFF. The CDR3, as DNA: TGTGCCAGCAGCGTGGGGCTTTGGGACACTGAAGCTTTCTTT. Full variable domain (rest looked up from reference TRBV7-2 and TRBJ1-1): GAGVSQSPSNKVTEKGKDVELRCDPISGHTALYWYRQSLGQGLEFLIYFQGNSAPDKSGLPSDRFSAERTGGSVSTLTIQRTQQEDSAVYLCASSVGLWDTEAFFGQGTRLTVV.

V and J are TRBV7-9 and TRBJ1-6; 10 bases line up with TRBD1. This CDR3 has 16 residues. Germline V gene sequence: CDR1 SEHNR, CDR2 FQNEAQ (reference sequence). The J segment lost 9 bases and the V segment lost 5 bases, leaving 10 bases of the junction unmatched. CDR3: CASSQPGTGVGSPLHF. DNA for the CDR3: TGTGCCAGCAGCCAACCAGGGACAGGGGTCGGTTCACCCCTCCACTTT. The full variable domain, its missing parts supplied by reference TRBV7-9 and TRBJ1-6, is DTGVSQNPRHKITKRGQNVTFRCDPISEHNRLYWYRQTLGQGPEFLTYFQNEAQLEKSRLLSDRFSAERPKGSFSTLEIQRTEQGDSAMYLCASSQPGTGVGSPLHFGNGTRLTVT.

V usage is TRBV18 and J usage is TRBJ1-2; D is unclear. The germline gives CDR1 KGHSH, CDR2 LQKENI. The CDR3 contains 15 residues. V was cut by 0 bases and J by 5 bases, with 13 bases left in between. The CDR3, as DNA: TGTGCCAGCTCACCACCTGGACGACCTCAATATGGCTACACCTTC. Protein sequence: CASSPPGRPQYGYTF.

CDR3: CASSQEFSGAETQYF. The CDR3 DNA follows: TGTGCCAGCAGCCAAGAATTTTCGGGGGCGGAGACCCAGTACTTC. The chain joins TRBV2 to TRBJ2-5; D is tentatively TRBD1 or TRBD2 (6 bases each). Trimming shortened V by 6 bases and J by 5 bases, and 19 bases separated the two germline ends. CDR1 SNHLY and CDR2 FYNNEI come from the germline V gene. The length of the CDR3 is 15 residues.

This chain uses TRBV20-1 with TRBJ2-7; no clear D gene. Germline V CDR1 and CDR2: DFQATT, SNEGSKA (reference sequence). The CDR3 extends over 12 amino acids. Trimming pared 5 bases from V and 3 bases from J, leaving 11 bases between. The CDR3 DNA reads TGCAGTGCTGCCCGGCTACACTACGAGCAGTACTTC. Translating it yields CSAARLHYEQYF.

This clonotype showed up just once. This chain uses TRBV7-9 with TRBJ1-4; the D gene is possibly TRBD1 (6 bases). From germline, CDR1 is SEHNR and CDR2 FQNEAQ (reference sequence). V was trimmed by 1 base and J by 8 bases, leaving 17 bases between them. The CDR3 consists of 16 residues. The CDR3 loop reads CASSLVAAGAEEKLFF. The CDR3 DNA sequence: TGTGCCAGCAGCTTAGTGGCTGCGGGGGCTGAGGAAAAACTGTTTTTT.

This clonotype occurred many times. The rearrangement joins TRBV7-9 to TRBJ1-5, with 9 bases identical to TRBD1. Germline V gene data show CDR1 as SEHNR and CDR2 as FQNEAQ (reference sequence). The CDR3 loop spans 14 amino acids. Trimming took 4 bases from V and 5 from J; bases not matched to a gene: 3. The CDR3 sequence: CASSSGQGYQPQHF. As DNA, the CDR3 is TGTGCCAGCAGCTCGGGACAGGGCTATCAGCCCCAGCATTTT. The full variable domain, completed using reference TRBV7-9 and TRBJ1-5, is DTGVSQNPRHKITKRGQNVTFRCDPISEHNRLYWYRQTLGQGPEFLTYFQNEAQLEKSRLLSDRFSAERPKGSFSTLEIQRTEQGDSAMYLCASSSGQGYQPQHFGDGTRLSIL.

This clonotype was recorded at least ten times. The genes are TRBV29-1 and TRBJ1-1; 8 bases are shared with TRBD1. Germline V lookup: CDR1 SQVTM, CDR2 ANQGSEA. V lost 7 bases to trimming and J lost 4 bases; unmatched junction nucleotides: 8. This CDR3 contains 13 residues. The CDR3 DNA reads TGCAGCGGACTAGGACAGGGTGCCACTGAAGCTTTCTTT. Amino acids: CSGLGQGATEAFF. Filled out from reference TRBV29-1 and TRBJ1-1, the complete variable domain reads SAVISQKPSRDICQRGTSLTIQCQVDSQVTMMFWYRQQPGQSLTLIATANQGSEATYESGFVIDKFPISRPNLTFSTLTVSNMSPEDSSIYLCSGLGQGATEAFFGQGTRLTVV.

A few counts support this clonotype. The J gene is TRBJ2-5, the V gene TRBV7-8; 10 nucleotides line up with TRBD2. The germline CDR1 and CDR2 sequences are SGHVS and FQNEAQ. This CDR3 region has 15 residues. The V gene end was trimmed by 5 bases and the J gene end by 5 bases; junction bases not matched to a gene: 8. In DNA, the CDR3 is TGTGCCAGCAGCCGCAGCGGGAGGGCCGAGGAGACCCAGTACTTC. It yields the protein CASSRSGRAEETQYF.

This clonotype was seen a handful of times. V usage is TRBV4-1 and J usage is TRBJ2-5, with 11 bases aligning to TRBD2. CDR3 length equals 15 residues. In germline, CDR1 is MGHRA, CDR2 YSYEKL. V shed 5 bases and J 0 bases; nucleotides not matched to a gene: 2. CDR3 sequence (DNA): TGCGCCAGCAGCAGACTAGCGGGGTACCAAGAGACCCAGTACTTC. Its protein product is CASSRLAGYQETQYF.

This chain connects TRBV4-1 to TRBJ2-7; D gene ambiguous. The CDR3 is made up of 12 amino acids. Deletions cut 3 bases from V and 6 bases from J, with 9 bases between. CDR1 MGHRA and CDR2 YSYEKL come from the germline V gene. The CDR3 DNA reads as TGCGCCAGCAGCCAGAGGAACGGCGAGCAGTACTTC. Translating gives CASSQRNGEQYF.

The J gene is TRBJ1-2, the V gene TRBV2; D may be TRBD1 (6 bases). The V and J ends lost 8 bases and 0 bases respectively, with 25 bases between them. Germline CDR1 and CDR2: SNHLY and FYNNEI. This CDR3 is 18 amino acids long. CDR3 sequence: CASGRMPSKWTANYGYTF. As DNA, the CDR3 is TGTGCCAGCGGCCGGATGCCTTCGAAGTGGACAGCTAACTATGGCTACACCTTC.

This clonotype was recorded only once. The chain carries TRBV9 and TRBJ1-1; the D gene is possibly TRBD1 (5 bases). CDR1 is SGDLS, CDR2 YYNGEE, per germline. V shed 0 bases and J shed 11 bases, with 14 bases lying between them. This CDR3 region has 13 residues. The CDR3 DNA sequence: TGTGCCAGCAGCGTAGATGAGGGACGGGATGCTTTCTTT. Protein sequence: CASSVDEGRDAFF.